These 28 T cell receptor beta chains originate from one sample sequenced in a study of PD-L1 blockade in urothelial cancer. Sample time point: pretreatment peripheral blood. The repertoire was sequenced with immunoSEQ multiplex PCR; TCRdb's copy has only in-frame clones and lacks some. Here the sample spans under 40,000 clones, 82% being singletons. The material was PBMCs, obtained around atezolizumab (anti-PD-L1) treatment. These receptors came from a man aged 55 to 70 with urothelial cancer.

The V call is TRBV7-2, the J call TRBJ1-5; 7 nucleotides agree with TRBD1. V trimming: 1 base; J trimming: 6 bases; junction bases outside the gene matches: 3. Germline assignment: CDR1 SGHTA and CDR2 FQGNSA. CDR3 length equals 14 residues. The CDR3: CASSLEGGVQPQHF. In DNA form, the CDR3 reads TGTGCCAGCAGCTTAGAAGGGGGCGTTCAGCCCCAGCATTTT.

This clone was found a few times. CDR3 in amino acids: CASSRGQDNEQFF. The CDR3 DNA follows: TGTGCCAGCTCAAGGGGGCAGGACAATGAGCAGTTCTTC. The J gene is TRBJ2-1, the V gene TRBV18; 7 positions match TRBD1. V shed 5 bases and J 5 bases; nucleotides not matched to a gene: 3. Germline-derived CDR1 and CDR2 are KGHSH and LQKENI. The CDR3 is made up of 13 amino acids.

This clone was detected only once. The rearrangement joins TRBV28 to TRBJ2-7, with 8 positions matching TRBD1. Per the germline V gene, CDR1 is MDHEN and CDR2 is SYDVKM. This CDR3 has 17 amino acids. With 7 bases clipped from V and 3 bases from J, the junction kept 17 bases outside the gene matches. CDR3 loop: CASTSQDRARLGYEQYF. Here the CDR3 DNA reads TGTGCCAGCACAAGCCAGGACAGGGCAAGATTAGGCTACGAGCAGTACTTC.

The rearrangement links TRBV5-1 to TRBJ2-5; 7 positions match TRBD2. The CDR3 has 14 residues. V was pared by 0 bases and J by 10 bases, with 9 bases of the junction left unmatched. The V gene's germline CDR1 is SGHRS and CDR2 YFSETQ. Written as DNA, the CDR3 is TGCGCCAGCAGCTTGGATGGTGGTCGGGGGGACCAGTACTTC. Residues: CASSLDGGRGDQYF.

The chain employs TRBV28 and TRBJ1-2, with TRBD1 matching over 10 bases. The CDR3 loop spans 16 amino acids. The germline gives CDR1 MDHEN, CDR2 SYDVKM. Trimming removed 5 bases from V and 4 bases from J; junction bases left unmatched: 10. CDR3 amino acids: CASSRTGGSMGYGYTF. CDR3 in DNA: TGTGCCAGCAGTAGGACAGGGGGGTCTATGGGCTATGGCTACACCTTC.

The chain couples TRBV7-2 to TRBJ2-2, with TRBD1 matching 8 bases. After removal of 4 bases from V and 5 bases from J, the junction contained 9 bases not matched to a gene. The CDR3 totals 16 residues. Germline V gene sequence: CDR1 SGHTA, CDR2 FQGNSA. CDR3 amino acids: CASSSPRDRSTGELFF. CDR3 nucleotides: TGTGCCAGCAGCTCCCCCCGGGACAGGTCAACCGGGGAGCTGTTTTTT.

The rearrangement joins TRBV6-1 to TRBJ1-2, with TRBD1 matching 7 bases. The J segment lost 5 bases and the V segment lost 0 bases, leaving 15 bases of the junction unmatched. Per germline, CDR1 MNHNS and CDR2 SASEGT. The CDR3 covers 18 residues. The CDR3 DNA sequence: TGTGCCAGCAGTGAAGCGGGCAGGGGGGCAATGCGGGATTATGGCTACACCTTC. Residues: CASSEAGRGAMRDYGYTF.

This chain links TRBV6-1 with TRBJ2-7; no reliable D call. The germline V and J ends were trimmed by 6 bases and 3 bases, with 6 bases remaining between them. The CDR3 consists of 11 residues. Germline lookup yields CDR1 MNHNS and CDR2 SASEGT. The CDR3 protein is CASSLNYEQYF. In DNA form, the CDR3 reads TGTGCCAGCAGCTTAAACTACGAGCAGTACTTC.

This chain uses TRBV2 with TRBJ1-2; D uncertain. Trimming stripped 6 bases from V and 3 bases from J, with 8 bases between. The CDR3 has 12 residues. Per the germline V gene, CDR1 is SNHLY and CDR2 is FYNNEI. The CDR3: CASRNDYYGYTF. The CDR3 nucleotides are TGTGCCAGCAGGAACGACTACTATGGCTACACCTTC.

The chain carries TRBV28 and TRBJ1-2; D remains ambiguous. Germline CDR1 is MDHEN and CDR2 is SYDVKM. The CDR3 is 15 amino acids. V dropped 1 base and J dropped 5 bases, with 14 bases sitting between them. DNA for the CDR3: TGTGCCAGCAGTTTATACCCCGGTCCCGGTTATGGCTACACCTTC. This encodes CASSLYPGPGYGYTF.

V is TRBV30 and J is TRBJ1-1; TRBD1 matches 12 bases. The CDR3 runs to 17 residues. V trimming: 2 bases; J trimming: 3 bases; junction bases outside the gene matches: 10. Germline loops: CDR1 GTSNPN, CDR2 SVGIG (reference sequence). The CDR3 here is CAWSLKPGQGADTEAFF. CDR3 bases: TGTGCCTGGAGTCTCAAACCGGGACAGGGGGCGGACACTGAAGCTTTCTTT.

The chain carries TRBV28 and TRBJ1-4; unclear D gene. The CDR3 has 15 residues. The V gene lost 5 bases and the J gene lost 8 bases, with 18 bases spanning the gap. Germline assignment: CDR1 MDHEN and CDR2 SYDVKM. The CDR3 DNA is TGTGCCAGCAGTGAGACGGGAGCGTATAAGGAAAAACTGTTTTTT. Its translation: CASSETGAYKEKLFF. Full variable domain (rest looked up from reference TRBV28 and TRBJ1-4): DVKVTQSSRYLVKRTGEKVFLECVQDMDHENMFWYRQDPGLGLRLIYFSYDVKMKEKGDIPEGYSVSREKKERFSLILESASTNQTSMYLCASSETGAYKEKLFFGSGTQLSVL.

This chain links TRBV27 with TRBJ1-2; 10 bases map to TRBD1. The germline CDR1 and CDR2 sequences are MNHEY and SMNVEV (reference sequence). V lost 4 bases and J lost 4; bases outside the gene matches: 12. There are 17 residues in the CDR3. Here the CDR3 reads CASSSRAGTGAFYGYTF. CDR3 coding DNA: TGTGCCAGCAGTTCCCGAGCCGGGACAGGGGCCTTCTATGGCTACACCTTC.

The V and J genes are TRBV6-6 and TRBJ1-2; 7 bases are a match to TRBD1. CDR1 is MNHNY and CDR2 is SVGAGI in the germline V gene (reference sequence). This CDR3 has 15 residues. After removal of 2 bases from V and 1 base from J, the junction contained 4 bases not matched to a gene. This CDR3 reads CASSYPDRDNYGYTF. CDR3 nucleotide sequence: TGTGCCAGCAGTTACCCCGACAGGGATAACTATGGCTACACCTTC.

The rearrangement uses TRBV6-1 and TRBJ2-5; no definite D call. Germline CDR1 and CDR2: MNHNS and SASEGT. The CDR3 spans 13 residues. The ends were cut back, 6 bases at V and 5 bases at J, with 13 bases in the middle. This chain's CDR3 is CASSIGLSETQYF. The CDR3 DNA reads as TGTGCCAGCAGCATTGGGCTGTCGGAGACCCAGTACTTC.

This chain uses TRBV2 with TRBJ2-4; D might be TRBD1 (5 bases). CDR1 and CDR2 (germline): SNHLY, FYNNEI. The CDR3 contains 17 residues. V was clipped by 2 bases and J by 8 bases, with 22 bases between them. CDR3 coding DNA: TGTGCCAGCAGTGAACCTATCGACCTCAAAACAGGAGACATTCAGTACTTC. Amino acid sequence: CASSEPIDLKTGDIQYF. Based on the CDR3 plus reference TRBV2 and TRBJ2-4, the full variable domain is EPEVTQTPSHQVTQMGQEVILRCVPISNHLYFYWYRQILGQKVEFLVSFYNNEISEKSEIFDDQFSVERPDGSNFTLKIRSTKLEDSAMYFCASSEPIDLKTGDIQYFGAGTRLSVL.

The chain links TRBV27 to TRBJ2-1; tentatively, D is TRBD2 (6 bases). This CDR3 is built from 13 residues. CDR1 MNHEY and CDR2 SMNVEV come from the germline V gene (reference sequence). Trimming shortened V by 5 bases and J by 10 bases, and 15 bases separated the two germline ends. The DNA of the CDR3 is TGTGCCAGCAGTCCCCAAATCGGACTAGAGCAGTTCTTC. Protein: CASSPQIGLEQFF.

This clone occurred once. The chain combines TRBV19 with TRBJ1-3; no reliable D call. The V end was cut by 4 bases, the J end by 1 base, with 11 bases between. The CDR3 runs to 15 residues. Germline CDR1 reads LNHDA; CDR2 reads SQIVND (reference sequence). The DNA of the CDR3 is TGTGCCAGTAGTACTCGACATCCGTCTGGAAACACCATATATTTT. Translation gives CASSTRHPSGNTIYF. Looking up the rest from reference TRBV19 and TRBJ1-3 gives the full variable domain: DGGITQSPKYLFRKEGQNVTLSCEQNLNHDAMYWYRQDPGQGLRLIYYSQIVNDFQKGDIAEGYSVSREKKESFPLTVTSAQKNPTAFYLCASSTRHPSGNTIYFGEGSWLTVV.

V and J are TRBV5-6 and TRBJ1-3; 7 bases fit TRBD1. The junction had 10 bases not matched to a gene; V was cut back by 4 bases and J by 0 bases. Germline loops: CDR1 SGHDT, CDR2 YYEEEE. This CDR3 has 17 residues. The CDR3 is CASSLGTETYSGNTIYF. The CDR3 DNA sequence: TGTGCCAGCAGCCTGGGGACAGAGACATACTCTGGAAACACCATATATTTT.

The sample holds one count of this clone. The V call is TRBV2, the J call TRBJ1-2; 9 bases agree with TRBD1. The CDR3 is 13 amino acids. Germline CDR1 SNHLY, CDR2 FYNNEI. Trimming at V came to 6 bases and at J to 4 bases, leaving 3 bases not matched to a gene. CDR3 loop: CASSGQGSYGYTF. For the CDR3, the DNA is TGTGCCAGCAGCGGACAGGGGAGCTATGGCTACACCTTC.

V and J are TRBV2 and TRBJ1-4; a possible D gene is TRBD1 (6 bases). V gave up 3 bases and J gave up 8 bases, with 16 bases separating them. Germline loops: CDR1 SNHLY, CDR2 FYNNEI. The CDR3 loop spans 15 amino acids. The CDR3 nucleotides read TGTGCCAGCAGTGATACCGGGACATCGCGAGAAAAACTGTTTTTT. Translating it yields CASSDTGTSREKLFF.

The chain uses TRBV11-2 and TRBJ2-3, with D maybe TRBD1 (6 bases). Germline V lookup: CDR1 SGHAT, CDR2 FQNNGV. This CDR3 is 13 amino acids long. Trimming left V 3 bases short and J 4 bases short, with 8 bases between. The CDR3 is CASSFAGADTQYF. The DNA for the CDR3 is TGTGCCAGCAGCTTCGCAGGGGCAGATACGCAGTATTTT.

The chain is built from TRBV15 and TRBJ1-5; the match to TRBD1 covers 8 bases. This CDR3 region has 17 residues. With V trimmed by 0 bases and J by 4 bases, 8 bases remained unmatched. CDR1 and CDR2 (germline): LNHNV, YYDKDF (reference sequence). The chain's CDR3 is CATSRDLAGGLNQPQHF. The CDR3 DNA follows: TGTGCCACCAGCAGAGATTTGGCAGGGGGCTTAAATCAGCCCCAGCATTTT.

The chain combines TRBV19 with TRBJ2-7, with D perhaps TRBD1 (7 bases). The germline gives CDR1 LNHDA, CDR2 SQIVND (reference sequence). The CDR3 runs 15 residues. Deletions cut 8 bases from V and 3 bases from J, with 20 bases between. The CDR3 region has the DNA TGTGCCAGTGGAGGGGGCCGGGGACGGAGCTACGAGCAGTACTTC. Its protein is CASGGGRGRSYEQYF.

The chain employs TRBV2 and TRBJ2-3; TRBD2 is a possible D gene (5 bases). This CDR3 comprises 15 residues. Per the germline V gene, CDR1 is SNHLY and CDR2 is FYNNEI. Trimming pared 4 bases from V and 1 base from J, leaving 12 bases between. The CDR3 reads CASSGRRGGTDTQYF. The CDR3 DNA reads TGTGCCAGCAGTGGGCGACGGGGTGGCACAGATACGCAGTATTTT.

The V call is TRBV15, the J call TRBJ2-4, with D tentatively TRBD1 (5 bases). CDR3 size: 14 residues. The germline CDR1 and CDR2 sequences are LNHNV and YYDKDF (reference sequence). Trimming stripped 4 bases from V and 2 bases from J, with 9 bases between. The CDR3 region has the DNA TGTGCCACCAGCAATACAGGTTCCAAAAACATTCAGTACTTC. Its protein product is CATSNTGSKNIQYF.

V and J are TRBV27 and TRBJ2-5, with D perhaps TRBD2 (6 bases). There are 13 residues in the CDR3. Trimming shortened V by 3 bases and J by 6 bases, and 11 bases separated the two germline ends. CDR1 and CDR2 (germline): MNHEY, SMNVEV (reference sequence). The CDR3 nucleotides read TGTGCCAGCAGTTTTACCGCGGGGCAGACCCAGTACTTC. Translated: CASSFTAGQTQYF.

The genes are TRBV30 and TRBJ1-5; 9 bases fit TRBD1. CDR3 length: 15 residues. The junction had 11 bases not matched to a gene; V was cut back by 0 bases and J by 11 bases. CDR1 is GTSNPN and CDR2 is SVGIG in the germline V gene (reference sequence). This CDR3 is CAWSVRAGTGSAQHF. In DNA, the CDR3 is TGTGCCTGGAGTGTACGGGCCGGGACAGGGTCGGCCCAGCATTTT.